The T cell receptor (beta chain) under discussion was sequenced for a study of T cells after yellow fever vaccination. General study points: Primary-vaccination clones mostly resurfaced post-booster (just under 98% CD4, approximately 87% CD8). The secondary response was weaker, and its peak arrived faster, on day 5 versus 15.

This clonotype was seen a handful of times. Its matching antigen is unknown. V trimming: 7 bases; J trimming: 4 bases; junction bases outside the gene matches: 6. This CDR3 region has 14 residues. TCRdb fed the 5' RACE reads into MiXCR, producing one record per CDR3 protein. This table has a few hundred thousand distinct CDR3 sequences, about 15% appearing once. This chain uses TRBV12-3 or TRBV12-4 with TRBJ2-5, with TRBD1 identical over 10 bases. This clonotype originated in a man aged 18 to 35 who received the YFV17D yellow fever vaccine. The source material was PBMCs, sampled 5 to 6 days after the first yellow fever vaccination. The CDR3 nucleotides are TGTGCCAGCAACCGACAGGGGGCTGGAGAGACCCAGTACTTC. Translation: CASNRQGAGETQYF.